The 24 T cell receptor beta chains listed next were all sequenced from one sample in a study of OX40 agonist ivuxolimab in advanced cancers. Library creation used the immunoSEQ multiplex PCR assay. Not all clones reach the TCRdb copy of this immuneACCESS table, which keeps in-frame sequences only. Checked studies attribute under half of the gap to unresolved V genes and leave the rest unexplained. This sample is represented by roughly 80,000 clones; over 90% of them were singletons. The top ten hold less than 0.75% of the sample. This sample comprised CD4+ or CD8+ T cells sorted from blood, obtained in a trial of the OX40 agonist ivuxolimab. These receptors were collected from an adult with an advanced solid tumor such as melanoma, head and neck, liver or kidney cancer.

The chain combines TRBV9 with TRBJ2-3; D unclear. Trimming cost V 0 bases and J 4 bases, with 6 bases left between them. This CDR3 region has 13 residues. Germline CDR1 is SGDLS and CDR2 is YYNGEE. The CDR3 protein is CASSVERPDTQYF. DNA for the CDR3: TGTGCCAGCAGCGTAGAGCGTCCAGATACGCAGTATTTT. The variable domain in full, completed from reference TRBV9 and TRBJ2-3, reads DSGVTQTPKHLITATGQRVTLRCSPRSGDLSVYWYQQSLDQGLQFLIQYYNGEERAKGNILERFSAQQFPDLHSELNLSSLELGDSALYFCASSVERPDTQYFGPGTRLTVL.

This clone was observed once. This chain uses TRBV7-3 with TRBJ1-2; 9 bases map to TRBD1. This CDR3 spans 16 amino acids. The germline V gene has CDR1 SGHTA and CDR2 FQGTGA. Trimming removed 1 base from V and 0 bases from J; junction bases left unmatched: 3. Written as DNA, the CDR3 is TGTGCCAGCAGCTTAAGGCGGACAGGGGCTAACTATGGCTACACCTTC. This translates into CASSLRRTGANYGYTF.

The rearrangement uses TRBV18 and TRBJ2-3; D is undetermined. The CDR3 has 12 amino acids. Germline loops: CDR1 KGHSH, CDR2 LQKENI. Trimming removed 6 bases from V and 4 bases from J, with 8 bases in between. The CDR3 DNA reads TGTGCCAGCTCTTCACAGCCAGATACGCAGTATTTT. It specifies CASSSQPDTQYF.

This clone is a singleton in its sample. V usage is TRBV27 and J usage is TRBJ2-6; D is uncertain. The CDR3 extends over 16 amino acids. Per germline, CDR1 MNHEY and CDR2 SMNVEV (reference sequence). V was shortened by 5 bases and J by 2 bases, with 13 bases between the two germline ends. This chain's CDR3 is CASSPLASAGANVLTF. The CDR3 nucleotides are TGTGCCAGCAGTCCTCTGGCGTCCGCTGGGGCCAACGTCCTGACTTTC.

The genes are TRBV11-1 and TRBJ1-1, with D possibly matching TRBD1 (6 bases). Germline CDR1 reads SGHAT; CDR2 reads FQDESV (reference sequence). CDR3 size: 14 residues. The V end lost 5 bases, the J end lost 1 base, and 11 bases lay between the germline ends. CDR3 DNA: TGTGCCAGCAGCCCCGACAGGTCGAACACTGAAGCTTTCTTT. Protein product: CASSPDRSNTEAFF.

The gene calls are TRBV5-5 and TRBJ2-1; D gene ambiguous. The V end lost 2 bases, the J end lost 0 bases, and 12 bases lay between the germline ends. Germline loops: CDR1 SGHKS, CDR2 YYEKEE (reference sequence). This CDR3 is built from 16 residues. The CDR3 spells CASSFSPESSYNEQFF. In nucleotides, the CDR3 is TGTGCCAGCAGCTTCTCCCCGGAAAGCTCCTACAATGAGCAGTTCTTC.

The chain couples TRBV4-1 to TRBJ2-1, with D possibly being TRBD2 (6 bases). Germline V CDR1 and CDR2: MGHRA, YSYEKL. V lost 5 bases and J lost 3, with 14 bases in between. The CDR3 is 15 amino acids. The CDR3 DNA reads as TGCGCCAGCAGCTCCGCCGGAGCGGGCTACAATGAGCAGTTCTTC. As protein: CASSSAGAGYNEQFF.

J is TRBJ1-5 and V is TRBV20-1, with D hard to call. Trimming removed 5 bases at V and 4 bases at J, with 6 bases between. The CDR3 loop spans 11 amino acids. Germline CDR1 DFQATT, CDR2 SNEGSKA (reference sequence). CDR3 in amino acids: CSAGHNQPQHF. The CDR3 DNA is TGCAGTGCTGGCCATAATCAGCCCCAGCATTTT.

The CDR3 DNA follows: TGTGCCAGCAGCTTAATGGCCTCACAGGAATACAATGAGCAGTTCTTC. This codes for CASSLMASQEYNEQFF. The chain employs TRBV7-3 and TRBJ2-1; possibly TRBD1 for D (5 bases). The CDR3 contains 16 residues. Germline V gene data show CDR1 as SGHTA and CDR2 as FQGTGA. V was trimmed by 1 base and J by 4 bases, leaving 14 bases between them.

The chain joins TRBV7-6 to TRBJ1-1; 9 bases match TRBD1. This CDR3 region has 16 residues. The germline V gene has CDR1 SGHVS and CDR2 FNYEAQ. Trimming cost V 4 bases and J 1 base; bases outside gene matches: 7. CDR3 in amino acids: CASSSAWDRANTEAFF. As DNA, the CDR3 is TGTGCCAGCAGCTCCGCGTGGGACAGGGCGAACACTGAAGCTTTCTTT. The complete variable domain, with remaining parts taken from reference TRBV7-6 and TRBJ1-1, reads GAGVSQSPRYKVTKRGQDVALRCDPISGHVSLYWYRQALGQGPEFLTYFNYEAQQDKSGLPNDRFSAERPEGSISTLTIQRTEQRDSAMYRCASSSAWDRANTEAFFGQGTRLTVV.

The chain employs TRBV20-1 and TRBJ2-5; 12 bases match TRBD2. This CDR3 region has 10 residues. Germline V lookup: CDR1 DFQATT, CDR2 SNEGSKA (reference sequence). J was trimmed by 11 bases and V by 6 bases; bases with no gene match: 1. CDR3 DNA: TGCAGTGCGGGGACTAGCGGGCAGTACTTC. Its protein product is CSAGTSGQYF.

This chain joins TRBV5-1 and TRBJ1-5; D unclear. The V end was cut by 0 bases, the J end by 0 bases, with 7 bases between. From germline, CDR1 is SGHRS and CDR2 YFSETQ. The CDR3 covers 15 residues. Here the CDR3 reads CASSLGGVSNQPQHF. DNA of the CDR3: TGCGCCAGCAGCTTGGGGGGAGTTAGCAATCAGCCCCAGCATTTT. The variable domain in full, completed from reference TRBV5-1 and TRBJ1-5, reads KAGVTQTPRYLIKTRGQQVTLSCSPISGHRSVSWYQQTPGQGLQFLFEYFSETQRNKGNFPGRFSGRQFSNSRSEMNVSTLELGDSALYLCASSLGGVSNQPQHFGDGTRLSIL.

The V call is TRBV5-8, the J call TRBJ2-3; TRBD2 might be the D (5 bases). V lost 3 bases, J lost 1 base, and 15 bases lay in between. The CDR3 is 16 amino acids. Germline lookup yields CDR1 SGHTS and CDR2 YDEGEE. The CDR3 here is CASSSTKRGGTDTQYF. In DNA, the CDR3 is TGTGCCAGCAGCTCGACCAAACGGGGAGGCACAGATACGCAGTATTTT.

Remarks on this clone: Germline is not matched at one junction end, which may reflect a read error. The V gene is TRBV5-4, the J gene TRBJ2-5, with 8 positions matching TRBD1. The CDR3 consists of 16 residues. The V gene's germline CDR1 is SGHNT and CDR2 YYREEE (reference sequence). As DNA, the CDR3 is TGTGCCAGCAGCCTTCGGACAGGGAAGTTATCAGAGGCCCAGTACTTC. Its translation is CASSLRTGKLSEAQYF. Together with reference TRBV5-4 and TRBJ2-5, the CDR3 gives the full variable domain: ETGVTQSPTHLIKTRGQQVTLRCSSQSGHNTVSWYQQALGQGPQFIFQYYREEENGRGNFPPRFSGLQFPNYSSELNVNALELDDSALYLCASSLRTGKLSEAQYFGPGTRLLVL.

The genes are TRBV4-2 and TRBJ2-7; D remains ambiguous. Per germline, CDR1 LGHNA and CDR2 YNFKEQ. Trimming cost V 0 bases and J 6 bases, with 12 bases left between them. The CDR3 totals 14 residues. The CDR3 bases are TGTGCCAGCAGCCAAGAAGGGCACTACGGCGAGCAGTACTTC. This sequence encodes CASSQEGHYGEQYF.

The rearrangement joins TRBV9 to TRBJ2-7, with no clear D. The CDR3 runs to 14 residues. Looked up from germline, CDR1 is SGDLS and CDR2 is YYNGEE. The V end lost 4 bases, the J end lost 2 bases, and 13 bases lay between the germline ends. The CDR3 DNA reads TGTGCCAGCAGCCCCCAAGGACGCCCCTACGAGCAGTACTTC. As protein: CASSPQGRPYEQYF.

This chain joins TRBV16 and TRBJ1-4, with 9 bases aligning to TRBD1. This CDR3 is 15 amino acids long. CDR1 and CDR2 from the germline V gene are KGHSY and FQNENV. The V gene end was trimmed by 0 bases and the J gene end by 5 bases; junction bases not matched to a gene: 1. The CDR3, as DNA: TGTGCCAGCAGCCAATCCGGGACAGGGAATGAAAAACTGTTTTTT. It specifies CASSQSGTGNEKLFF.

The chain recombines TRBV18 with TRBJ2-7; D gene unclear. The germline V gene encodes CDR1 KGHSH and CDR2 LQKENI. V lost 2 bases, J lost 2 bases, and 7 bases lay in between. The CDR3 spans 13 residues. The DNA of the CDR3 is TGTGCCAGCTCACCAACGGAAACCTACGAGCAGTACTTC. Amino acids: CASSPTETYEQYF.

The V gene is TRBV20-1, the J gene TRBJ2-7, with TRBD2 identical over 7 bases. CDR3 length: 11 amino acids. Germline V lookup: CDR1 DFQATT, CDR2 SNEGSKA (reference sequence). V dropped 7 bases and J dropped 3; count of bases not matched to a gene: 3. This CDR3 reads CSGREYYEQYF. In DNA form, the CDR3 reads TGCAGTGGGCGGGAGTACTACGAGCAGTACTTC.

The V gene is TRBV30, the J gene TRBJ1-1, with TRBD1 identical over 7 bases. From germline, CDR1 is GTSNPN and CDR2 SVGIG (reference sequence). V gave up 5 bases and J gave up 1 base; unmatched junction bases: 7. The CDR3 covers 14 residues. CDR3 DNA: TGTGCCTGGCGAAGAGGGGGCTCGAACACTGAAGCTTTCTTT. Amino acids: CAWRRGGSNTEAFF.

This clone was picked up one time. The chain joins TRBV19 to TRBJ1-5; TRBD1 is a possible D gene (6 bases). Germline V gene data show CDR1 as LNHDA and CDR2 as SQIVND (reference sequence). V was pared by 5 bases and J by 5 bases, with 13 bases between. This CDR3 is built from 14 residues. CDR3 region: CASSPGQTYQPQHF. CDR3 DNA sequence: TGTGCCAGTAGTCCGGGACAAACCTATCAGCCCCAGCATTTT.

V usage is TRBV28 and J usage is TRBJ1-2; D is possibly TRBD1 (6 bases). CDR1 is MDHEN and CDR2 is SYDVKM in the germline V gene. V was pared by 6 bases and J by 0 bases, with 20 bases between. The CDR3 length is 17 residues. The CDR3 bases are TGTGCCAGCAGATGGCTCGGGGGCAAAACTTCTAACTATGGCTACACCTTC. This sequence encodes CASRWLGGKTSNYGYTF.

This chain connects TRBV6-1 to TRBJ2-7, with D possibly being TRBD2 (6 bases). CDR1 is MNHNS, CDR2 SASEGT, per germline. Deletions cut 9 bases from V and 6 bases from J, with 18 bases between. The CDR3 extends over 13 amino acids. CDR3 in amino acids: CASSPPGVTEQYF. CDR3 sequence (DNA): TGTGCCAGTTCCCCTCCGGGGGTCACCGAGCAGTACTTC.

The V and J genes are TRBV6-5 and TRBJ1-2; D not certain. Germline CDR1 MNHEY, CDR2 SVGAGI. This CDR3 has 13 amino acids. V dropped 8 bases and J dropped 0 bases, with 10 bases sitting between them. This CDR3 is CASRRGTNYGYTF. The CDR3 DNA follows: TGTGCCAGCCGCCGGGGAACTAACTATGGCTACACCTTC.